This T cell receptor beta chain emerged from a study of post-analysis software for immune sequencing data. Regarding the study as a whole: Relative to controls, patients with multiple sclerosis showed significantly lower normalized Chao1 diversity. About 5 TRBV segments, including TRBV5-6, TRBV5-1 and TRBV20-1, were more frequent in patients than controls.

This clonotype was found a few times. Its antigen is not known. The CDR3 loop spans 15 amino acids. The V segment lost 2 bases and the J segment 4 bases; nucleotides outside the gene matches: 6. Germline-derived CDR1 and CDR2 are ENHRY and SYGVKD. Unique molecular identifiers were carried by the TCR beta cDNA libraries. TCRdb fed the PCR reads into MiXCR, producing one record per CDR3 protein. This sample yields about 800,000 distinct CDR3 sequences, of which 25% to 30% are seen a single time; around 0.56% belongs to the top ten. Sequenced: blood. The origin of this receptor is a girl under 18 with multiple sclerosis. This sequence joins TRBV10-3 and TRBJ2-3; TRBD2 matches 7 bases. The CDR3 nucleotides are TGTGCCATCAGTGAGCCTGAGGGAGGGTCAGATACGCAGTATTTT. Translating it yields CAISEPEGGSDTQYF.